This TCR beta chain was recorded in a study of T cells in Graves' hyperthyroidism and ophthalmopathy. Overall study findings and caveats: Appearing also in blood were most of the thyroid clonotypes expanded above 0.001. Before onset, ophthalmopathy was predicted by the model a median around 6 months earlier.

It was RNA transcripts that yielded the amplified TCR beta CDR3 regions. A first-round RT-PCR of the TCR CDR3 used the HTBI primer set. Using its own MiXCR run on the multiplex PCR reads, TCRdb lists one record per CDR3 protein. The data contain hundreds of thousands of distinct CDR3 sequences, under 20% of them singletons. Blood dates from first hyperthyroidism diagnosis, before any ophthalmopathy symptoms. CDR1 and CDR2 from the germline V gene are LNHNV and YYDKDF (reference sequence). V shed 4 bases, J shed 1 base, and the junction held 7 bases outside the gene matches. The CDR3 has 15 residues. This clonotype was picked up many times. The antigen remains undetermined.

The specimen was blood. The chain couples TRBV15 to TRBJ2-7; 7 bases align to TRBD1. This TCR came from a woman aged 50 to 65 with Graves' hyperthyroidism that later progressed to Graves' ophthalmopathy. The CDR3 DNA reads TGTGCCACCAGCAAGGGGACAGCCTGGTCCTACGAGCAGTACTTC. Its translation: CATSKGTAWSYEQYF.